Listed below are T cell receptor beta chains from one sample, sequenced in a study of T cell repertoires in cytomegalovirus infection. Antigens for these TCRs are unknown. One entry per CDR3 protein, called by TCRdb with MiXCR from the reads. This table has more than 65,000 distinct CDR3 sequences, about 44% appearing once. The specimen was CD8+ T cells from cultured PBMCs, collected from culture after CMV antigen stimulation. The source of these receptors is a human donor in good health (CMV status not recorded). Some clones in this sample may be carry-over from other donors' samples. The CDR3 runs from the conserved cysteine through the conserved F or W. The D gene is left open where the match is weak. The size of a clone is reported for some rows only, either as once, few or many, or as a class for expanded clones.

v_call	d_call	j_call	clone_size	cdr3_nt	cdr3_aa
TRBV6-6	.	TRBJ1-2	.	TGTGCCAGCAACAAAGGGCAATTCCAGGGGATCTATGGCTACACCTTC	CASNKGQFQGIYGYTF
TRBV12-3/TRBV12-4	.	TRBJ1-1	few	TGTGCCAGCAGCATCCAGAGTTTGAACACTGAAGCTTTCTTT	CASSIQSLNTEAFF
TRBV20-1	TRBD2	TRBJ2-2	.	TGCAGTGCGACAGGGCCGGGGACTAGCGGGAGGACCGGGGAGCTGTTTTTT	CSATGPGTSGRTGELFF
TRBV6-5	.	TRBJ2-1	.	TGTGCCAGCAGTTATCAGGAGCGGGACAATGAGCAGTTCTTC	CASSYQERDNEQFF
TRBV6-1	.	TRBJ2-2	.	TGTGCCACCGAGACATCGGACACCGGGGAGCTGTTTTTT	CATETSDTGELFF
TRBV7-2	TRBD2	TRBJ2-3	.	TGTGCCAGCAGCTTAGGGGAGCGGGGGGGCTCAGATACGCAGTATTTT	CASSLGERGGSDTQYF
TRBV7-6	TRBD1	TRBJ1-2	many	TGTGCCAGCAGCCAAATAGACAGGGTCTATGGCTACACCTTC	CASSQIDRVYGYTF
TRBV6-2/TRBV6-3	.	TRBJ1-1	few	TGTTCCAGCAGTTCCCCAGAACCGAACACTGAAGATTACTTT	CSSSSPEPNTEDYF
TRBV19	.	TRBJ1-1	.	TGTGCCAGTAGTGAAGCCATTCACACTGAAGCTTTCTTT	CASSEAIHTEAFF
TRBV11-2	.	TRBJ2-3	.	TGTGCCAGCAGGACAGGAACTAGCACAGATACGCAGTATTTT	CASRTGTSTDTQYF
TRBV6-8	.	TRBJ2-5	.	TGTGCCAGCAGTTACTCAGGGGAAGTGGGCGAGACCCAGTACTTC	CASSYSGEVGETQYF
TRBV5-5	.	TRBJ2-5	.	TGTGCCAGCAGCTTGTCCCGGAGCAAGACAAAGACCCAGTACTTC	CASSLSRSKTKTQYF
TRBV4-1	.	TRBJ2-7	few	TGCGCCAGCAGCCAAGCTTGGCCAGTGGTCTACGAGCAGTACTTC	CASSQAWPVVYEQYF
TRBV6-1	.	TRBJ2-7	once	TGTGCCAGCAGTGGTTATCAGGAGCTCTCCTACGAGCAGTACTTC	CASSGYQELSYEQYF
TRBV14	.	TRBJ2-2	.	TGTGCCAGCAGCCAAGACCGGATACCGAACACCGGGGAGCTGTTTTTT	CASSQDRIPNTGELFF
TRBV6-1	TRBD2	TRBJ2-2	.	TGTGCCAGCAGTGAAGGACTAGCGGGGACCGGGGAGCTGTTTTTT	CASSEGLAGTGELFF
TRBV12-3/TRBV12-4	TRBD1	TRBJ2-1	few	TGTGCCAGCAGTTTCGCTCGACAGGGGACAAGGGGTGAGCAGTTCTTC	CASSFARQGTRGEQFF
TRBV7-2	.	TRBJ2-7	few	TGTGCCAGCAGTCAAGGCGGAAGCTCCTACGAGCAGTACTTC	CASSQGGSSYEQYF
TRBV20-1	.	TRBJ2-1	.	TGCAGTGCTAGAAATGAGGGCGTCAATGAGCAGTTCTTC	CSARNEGVNEQFF
TRBV5-5	.	TRBJ1-1	.	TGTGCCAGCAGCCAAGAAATGGGAAACACTGAAGCTTTCTTT	CASSQEMGNTEAFF
TRBV7-8	.	TRBJ2-1	.	TGTGCCAGCAGCCCCCGCAGTAGAGGTCTCTCCTACAATGAGCAGTTCTTC	CASSPRSRGLSYNEQFF
TRBV7-9	.	TRBJ1-1	.	TGTGCCAGCAGCTCGGAGTCAGACACGAGATTGTGGGCTTTCTTT	CASSSESDTRLWAFF
TRBV27	TRBD1	TRBJ1-5	.	TGTGCCAGCAGCCACAGGGGGCGCGGGCATCAGCCCCAGCATTTT	CASSHRGRGHQPQHF
TRBV6-2/TRBV6-3	TRBD1	TRBJ1-4	few	TGTGCCAGCAGTTACCGGCCCGACAGGGTTAATGAAAAACTGTTTTTT	CASSYRPDRVNEKLFF
TRBV7-2	.	TRBJ2-7	few	TGTGCCAGCAGCTGCAACAAACGAGGCGACGAGCAGTACTTC	CASSCNKRGDEQYF
TRBV12-3/TRBV12-4	.	TRBJ1-1	many	TGTGCCAGCAGTTTAGGGGGCTCCACTGAAGCTTTCTTT	CASSLGGSTEAFF
TRBV11-2	TRBD2	TRBJ2-5	.	TGTGCCAGCAGCTTAGACCGGACTAGCGGGAGAAGCGAGACCCAGTACTTC	CASSLDRTSGRSETQYF
TRBV7-8	.	TRBJ1-1	few	TGTGCCAGCAGCTTCTATGAGGGGACTGAAGCTTTCTTT	CASSFYEGTEAFF
TRBV7-8	TRBD2	TRBJ2-2	many	TGTGCCAGCAGTCGGACTAGCGCGAACACCGGGGAGCTGTTTTTT	CASSRTSANTGELFF
TRBV7-6	TRBD1	TRBJ2-1	.	TGTGCCAGCAGCTTACGACAGGGAAGGACGGATGAGCAGTTCTTC	CASSLRQGRTDEQFF
TRBV19	.	TRBJ1-5	.	TGTGCCAGTAGTAATCCCCTCTACAGGGAGGGTCAGCCCCAGCATTTT	CASSNPLYREGQPQHF
TRBV15	TRBD1	TRBJ2-5	few	TGTGCCACCAGCAGTTGGGACAGACAAGAGACCCAGTACTTC	CATSSWDRQETQYF
TRBV7-9	TRBD2	TRBJ2-2	.	TGTGCCAGCAGCTTTGTACTAGCGGGATCCACCGGGGAGCTGTTTTTT	CASSFVLAGSTGELFF
TRBV27	.	TRBJ2-3	.	TGTGCCAGCAGTCCTACAGGGTTTGATTCGGTTAGGGGCACAGATACGCAGTATTTT	CASSPTGFDSVRGTDTQYF
TRBV5-5	.	TRBJ2-2	.	TGTGCCAGCAGCTTGGGGAGGTCAGGGGAGCTGTTTTTT	CASSLGRSGELFF
TRBV7-9	.	TRBJ1-5	few	TGTGCCAGCAGCCTCGGGACTCCCAATCAGCCCCAGCATTTT	CASSLGTPNQPQHF
TRBV12-5	.	TRBJ1-1	.	TGTGCTAGTGGTGCAGGGGTGGACACTGAAGCTTTCTTT	CASGAGVDTEAFF
TRBV7-3	.	TRBJ2-3	.	TGTGCCAGCGGGAAAAGCGGCACAGATACGCAGTATTTT	CASGKSGTDTQYF
TRBV7-3	.	TRBJ2-1	.	TGTGCCAGCAGCCGGGACGCTTACAATGAGCAGTTCTTC	CASSRDAYNEQFF
TRBV4-1	TRBD2	TRBJ2-1	.	TGCGCCAGCAGCCGCACCGGGACTAGCGGCGTCAATGAGCAGTTCTTC	CASSRTGTSGVNEQFF
TRBV6-1	TRBD2	TRBJ2-5	.	TGTGCCAGCAGTGAAAGCCCGACTAGCGGAGAGACCCAGTACTTC	CASSESPTSGETQYF
TRBV24-1	TRBD2	TRBJ2-3	.	TGTGCCACCAGTGATTTGGGAGCGGGAGATCCCACAGATACGCAGTATTTT	CATSDLGAGDPTDTQYF
TRBV12-3/TRBV12-4	.	TRBJ2-5	few	TGTGCCAGCAGTTTTGCATGGGGGGCCGGGGAGACCCAGTACTTC	CASSFAWGAGETQYF
TRBV7-8	.	TRBJ2-3	few	TGTGCCAGCAGCTTAGCGTTGAGGGGGGGCCCAGATACGCAGTATTTT	CASSLALRGGPDTQYF
TRBV12-3/TRBV12-4	TRBD1	TRBJ2-7	.	TGTGCCAGCAGTGACAGGGGAAGGGACGAGCAGTACTTC	CASSDRGRDEQYF
TRBV7-7	TRBD2	TRBJ2-5	.	TGTGCCAGCGCGCTGGAAGCGGGGGCGGGGTCCCAGTACTTC	CASALEAGAGSQYF
TRBV6-8	TRBD1	TRBJ1-3	.	TGTGCCAGCTCTGGACAGGGCAGATCTGGAAACACCATATATTTT	CASSGQGRSGNTIYF
TRBV6-6	TRBD1	TRBJ2-1	.	TGTGCCGGTAGGACAGGCCGCAATGAGCAGTTCTTC	CAGRTGRNEQFF
TRBV6-1	TRBD1	TRBJ1-1	.	TGTGCCAGCAGTGCCCGGACAGGGGGCGGTGAAGCTTTCTTT	CASSARTGGGEAFF
TRBV7-3	.	TRBJ2-3	.	TGTGCCAGCAGCCAGAGGACTAGCACAGATACGCAGTATTTT	CASSQRTSTDTQYF
TRBV15	.	TRBJ1-3	.	TGTGCCACCAGCCGAGATAATCAGGGTAATGGAAACACCATATATTTT	CATSRDNQGNGNTIYF
TRBV6-8	TRBD2	TRBJ2-7	.	TGTGCCAGCAGTATACTAGCGGGAGTGGACGAGCAGTACTTC	CASSILAGVDEQYF
TRBV7-9	.	TRBJ1-5	.	TGTGCCAGCAGCCAGTCGGCAGGGCCCAATCAGCCCCAGCATTTT	CASSQSAGPNQPQHF
TRBV7-9	TRBD2	TRBJ2-3	few	TGTGCCAGCAGCAAACTAGCGGGAATCACAGATACGCAGTATTTT	CASSKLAGITDTQYF
TRBV28	.	TRBJ2-3	few	TGTGCCAGCAGTTTATGGGGCCCCGCGGCAGGGTATACGCAGTATTTT	CASSLWGPAAGYTQYF
TRBV7-6	.	TRBJ2-7	.	TGTGCCAGCAGCCCCGGACAGAACCCTCGGGGCGAGCAGTACTTC	CASSPGQNPRGEQYF
TRBV7-2	.	TRBJ2-5	many	TGTGCCAGCAGCTTAGATACCGGGTATGGGGAGACCCAGTACTTC	CASSLDTGYGETQYF
TRBV7-6	.	TRBJ2-7	.	TGTGCCAGCAGCTTAGGTAGGGCTAAATCCGCCCTCGAGCAGTACTTC	CASSLGRAKSALEQYF
TRBV20-1	TRBD2	TRBJ2-1	.	TGCAGTGCTAGCTCCAGCGGGGCCGCCAATGAGCAGTTCTTC	CSASSSGAANEQFF